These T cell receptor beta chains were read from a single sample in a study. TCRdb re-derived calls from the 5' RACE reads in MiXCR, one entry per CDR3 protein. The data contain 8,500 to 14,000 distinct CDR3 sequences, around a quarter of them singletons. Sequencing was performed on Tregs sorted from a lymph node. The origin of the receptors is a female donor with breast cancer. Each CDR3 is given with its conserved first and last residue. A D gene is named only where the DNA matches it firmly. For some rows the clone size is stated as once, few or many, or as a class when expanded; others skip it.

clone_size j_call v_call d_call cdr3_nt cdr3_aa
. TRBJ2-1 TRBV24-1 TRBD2 TGTGCCACCAGTGATTCGGCGGGAGGAGATTACAATGAGCAGTTCTTC CATSDSAGGDYNEQFF
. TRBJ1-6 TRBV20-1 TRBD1 TGCAGTGCTAGAGATCGTGTAAAGGGACAGTCTATTTCACCCCTCCACTTT CSARDRVKGQSISPLHF
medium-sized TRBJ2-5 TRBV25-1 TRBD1 TGTGCCAGCAGTGCAGGGGGCGGAGAGACCCAGTACTTC CASSAGGGETQYF
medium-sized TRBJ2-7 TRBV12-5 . TGTGCTAGTGGTTTGCACAGCTTTAGCTCCTACGAGCAGTACTTC CASGLHSFSSYEQYF
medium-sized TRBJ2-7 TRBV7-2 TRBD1 TGTGCCAGCAGCTTAGAGGGACAGGGGGGCCAGCAGTACTTC CASSLEGQGGQQYF
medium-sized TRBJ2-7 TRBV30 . TGTGCCTGGAGTGTACCGACAGACTCCTACGAGCAGTACTTC CAWSVPTDSYEQYF
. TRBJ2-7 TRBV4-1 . TGCGTTGATACCACTGCTTGCCAGGGCAGGAGCTACGAGCAGTACTTC CVDTTACQGRSYEQYF
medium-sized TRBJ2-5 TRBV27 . TGTGCCAGCAGTTTAACTAGTCCAGAGACCCAGTACTTC CASSLTSPETQYF
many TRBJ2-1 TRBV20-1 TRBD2 TGCAGTGCTAGACCCGGGAGGTTTAGGTACAATGAGCAGTTCTTC CSARPGRFRYNEQFF
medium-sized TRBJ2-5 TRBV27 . TGTGCCAGCAGTCCTCAGGGTGAGGAGACCCAGTACTTC CASSPQGEETQYF
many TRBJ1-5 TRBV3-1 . TGTGCCAGCAGCCAAGGAGGGGAGCAGCCCCAGCATTTT CASSQGGEQPQHF
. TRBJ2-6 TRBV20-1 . TGCAGTGCCGGTGGGTCTAGGGCGAACGTCCTGACTTTC CSAGGSRANVLTF
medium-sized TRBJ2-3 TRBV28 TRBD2 TGTGCCAGCAGTTCCATAGCGGGAGTAGATACGCAGTATTTT CASSSIAGVDTQYF